This TCR beta chain was recovered during a study of CD8 T cells in ankylosing spondylitis. Whole-study results and caveats: Disease-linked clones were CD8+ and relatively rare in peripheral blood. Earlier literature documents some of the motif variants in reactive arthritis synovial fluid and blood. A TCR beta motif of under 10 highly homologous variants seemed to mark ankylosing spondylitis blood.

TCRdb ran MiXCR on the 5' RACE reads and lists one entry per CDR3 protein. The profile shows 200,000 or so distinct CDR3 sequences, 10% to 15% of them singletons. This CDR3 contains 16 residues. V was cut by 2 bases and J by 6 bases, with 18 bases left in between. Germline CDR1 is SGDLS and CDR2 is YYNGEE. As to this clonotype: Its antigen is unknown.

The genes are TRBV9 and TRBJ2-1; D is tentatively TRBD1 or TRBD2 (5 bases each). The source is a female donor with ankylosing spondylitis or in good health (not recorded which). The source material was blood, either unsorted or a sorted T cell fraction (not recorded which). The CDR3 protein is CASSVTGRGASNEQFF. The CDR3 coding sequence is TGTGCCAGCAGCGTTACCGGACGAGGGGCCTCCAATGAGCAGTTCTTC.